These 31 T cell receptor beta chains originate from one sample sequenced in a study of shared clonotypes between healthy human individuals. This table comes from immunoSEQ multiplex PCR, and its TCRdb copy is limited to in-frame clones, with some not included. This sample yields roughly 1,800,000 clones, of which roughly 95% are seen a single time; more than 0.9% belongs to the top ten. The naive CD8 population came from CD45RO-negative cells selected for CCR7, without terminally differentiated effector memory CD45RA+ cells. Sequenced sample: naive CD8+ T cells sorted from blood. Source of these receptors: a man younger than 35 in good health.

This chain joins TRBV4-1 and TRBJ2-7, with TRBD2 matching over 8 bases. The germline V gene has CDR1 MGHRA and CDR2 YSYEKL. CDR3 length equals 17 residues. The trim removed 4 bases at V and 3 bases at J, leaving 14 bases unmatched. In DNA form, the CDR3 reads TGCGCCAGCAGCCCCTACCCACGCGGGAGGTACAACTACGAGCAGTACTTC. This encodes CASSPYPRGRYNYEQYF.

Only one count was recorded for this clone. The CDR3 DNA is TGTGCCAGCAGGGGGACAGGGAGTCTAGAGACCCAGTACTTC. Protein sequence: CASRGTGSLETQYF. The chain combines TRBV2 with TRBJ2-5; 9 bases map to TRBD1. CDR3 length equals 14 residues. The germline CDR1 and CDR2 sequences are SNHLY and FYNNEI. The trim removed 6 bases at V and 4 bases at J, leaving 6 bases unmatched.

This clone was picked up one time. V and J are TRBV29-1 and TRBJ2-5, with TRBD2 matching over 8 bases. Germline values: CDR1 SQVTM, CDR2 ANQGSEA. The CDR3 runs to 15 residues. The V segment lost 1 base and the J segment 4 bases; nucleotides outside the gene matches: 8. The DNA of the CDR3 is TGCAGCGTTGAAGGGGAAGCGGGGGAAAGAGAGACCCAGTACTTC. Protein product: CSVEGEAGERETQYF.

The V gene is TRBV6-5, the J gene TRBJ2-7; D might be TRBD1 (6 bases). Looked up from germline, CDR1 is MNHEY and CDR2 is SVGAGI. V was shortened by 2 bases and J by 9 bases, with 14 bases between the two germline ends. The CDR3 is made up of 13 amino acids. CDR3 DNA: TGTGCCAGCAGTTACGGGCAGGGGAACCCGCAGTACTTC. Translated: CASSYGQGNPQYF.

This chain links TRBV5-8 with TRBJ2-7; D not certain. The CDR3 is 12 residues long. V lost 3 bases and J lost 5, with 9 bases in between. CDR1 is SGHTS and CDR2 is YDEGEE in the germline V gene. The CDR3 sequence: CASSWSSDEQYF. DNA for the CDR3: TGTGCCAGCAGCTGGTCCTCAGACGAGCAGTACTTC.

This chain connects TRBV7-2 to TRBJ2-5, with 9 positions matching TRBD2. The CDR3 is made up of 16 amino acids. With V trimmed by 3 bases and J by 5 bases, 10 bases remained unmatched. Germline CDR1 is SGHTA and CDR2 is FQGNSA. In DNA form, the CDR3 reads TGTGCCAGCAGCTTGGGAGGCGGGGGGGCCAGGGAGACCCAGTACTTC. It yields the protein CASSLGGGGARETQYF.

V is TRBV4-1 and J is TRBJ1-5; D is uncertain. This CDR3 has 15 residues. V lost 4 bases and J 0 bases, leaving 10 bases between the germline ends. Germline CDR1 is MGHRA and CDR2 is YSYEKL. The CDR3 bases are TGCGCCAGCAGCCCCGGGAGTTATAGCAATCAGCCCCAGCATTTT. Its protein is CASSPGSYSNQPQHF.

About this clone: The same CDR3 can be traced to other DNA sequences in this sample. The V and J genes are TRBV19 and TRBJ1-2; D is uncertain. The V gene's germline CDR1 is LNHDA and CDR2 SQIVND (reference sequence). Deletions cut 1 base from V and 3 bases from J, with 3 bases between. The CDR3 loop spans 12 amino acids. In DNA form, the CDR3 reads TGTGCCAGTAGTATAGGGGACTATGGCTACACCTTC. Residues: CASSIGDYGYTF. Based on the CDR3 plus reference TRBV19 and TRBJ1-2, the full variable domain is DGGITQSPKYLFRKEGQNVTLSCEQNLNHDAMYWYRQDPGQGLRLIYYSQIVNDFQKGDIAEGYSVSREKKESFPLTVTSAQKNPTAFYLCASSIGDYGYTFGSGTRLTVV.

This sequence joins TRBV4-1 and TRBJ2-3, with unresolved D. V lost 4 bases and J lost 6, with 17 bases in between. CDR1 and CDR2 (germline): MGHRA, YSYEKL. The CDR3 spans 15 residues. This chain's CDR3 is CASSLGSASGDTQYF. The DNA for the CDR3 is TGCGCCAGCAGCCTCGGGTCAGCGTCCGGGGATACGCAGTATTTT.

In its sample, this clone was seen once. J is TRBJ2-7 and V is TRBV5-1; the D is unclear. Germline loops: CDR1 SGHRS, CDR2 YFSETQ. The CDR3 is 14 residues long. V lost 3 bases, J lost 6 bases, and 16 bases lay in between. The CDR3 loop is CASSSFEIGPEQYF. In nucleotides, the CDR3 is TGCGCCAGCAGCTCGTTCGAAATCGGGCCCGAGCAGTACTTC.

The V call is TRBV9, the J call TRBJ2-2; D is unresolved. CDR1 SGDLS and CDR2 YYNGEE come from the germline V gene. CDR3 length equals 15 residues. V lost 4 bases, J lost 4 bases, and 14 bases lay in between. The CDR3 protein is CASSTHRLSTGELFF. CDR3 DNA: TGTGCCAGCAGCACACACAGACTCAGCACCGGGGAGCTGTTTTTT.

The chain combines TRBV11-2 with TRBJ2-3; tentative D call: TRBD2 (5 bases). V lost 2 bases and J lost 2, with 23 bases in between. Per germline, CDR1 SGHAT and CDR2 FQNNGV. The CDR3 is made up of 19 amino acids. CDR3 region: CASSLHPNPERLNTDTQYF. CDR3 sequence (DNA): TGTGCCAGCAGCTTACACCCCAATCCCGAGCGACTAAACACAGATACGCAGTATTTT.

This chain joins TRBV30 and TRBJ2-7; TRBD2 aligns across 11 bases. The CDR3 covers 19 residues. Trimming took 5 bases from V and 0 from J; bases not matched to a gene: 18. The germline gives CDR1 GTSNPN, CDR2 SVGIG (reference sequence). This CDR3 reads CAWDRQGVQGLAASYEQYF. For the CDR3, the DNA is TGTGCCTGGGACCGTCAAGGGGTGCAGGGACTAGCGGCCTCCTACGAGCAGTACTTC.

The V gene is TRBV7-9, the J gene TRBJ1-4; possibly TRBD1 for D (5 bases). The V gene lost 7 bases and the J gene lost 4 bases, with 25 bases spanning the gap. Germline CDR1 reads SEHNR; CDR2 reads FQNEAQ (reference sequence). CDR3 length: 18 amino acids. CDR3 amino acids: CASIQRRGGATSNEKLFF. The CDR3 DNA follows: TGTGCCAGCATCCAAAGGCGTGGCGGGGCGACGAGTAATGAAAAACTGTTTTTT.

This clone was recorded only once. J is TRBJ2-1 and V is TRBV4-3; the match to TRBD2 covers 12 bases. In germline, CDR1 is LGHNA, CDR2 YSLEER. The CDR3 has 18 amino acids. Germline trimming cut 0 bases from V and 7 bases from J; bases unmatched to any gene: 10. The CDR3 sequence: CASSQDRLAGDLGNEQFF. DNA of the CDR3: TGCGCCAGCAGCCAAGATCGACTAGCGGGAGATCTGGGGAATGAGCAGTTCTTC.

The chain has TRBV27 and TRBJ2-3; D might be TRBD2 (5 bases). The CDR3 runs to 13 residues. Trimming removed 5 bases at V and 5 bases at J, with 11 bases between. The germline V gene has CDR1 MNHEY and CDR2 SMNVEV (reference sequence). The CDR3 reads CASSPTRGDTQYF. The CDR3 DNA follows: TGTGCCAGCAGTCCGACCCGGGGAGATACGCAGTATTTT.

Notes on this clone: Other nucleotide sequences from this sample produce the same CDR3. V and J are TRBV4-3 and TRBJ2-5; 9 nucleotides align to TRBD2. V was pared by 3 bases and J by 4 bases, with 3 bases of the junction left unmatched. CDR3 size: 14 residues. Per germline, CDR1 LGHNA and CDR2 YSLEER. CDR3 loop: CASSQLLAGETQYF. The DNA of the CDR3 is TGCGCCAGCAGCCAGTTACTAGCGGGAGAGACCCAGTACTTC.

As regards this clone: Other DNA sequences in the same sample also yield this CDR3. The chain carries TRBV27 and TRBJ2-7, with D possibly TRBD1 on 6 matching bases. Germline V lookup: CDR1 MNHEY, CDR2 SMNVEV (reference sequence). The CDR3 is made up of 14 amino acids. Deletions cut 3 bases from V and 3 bases from J, with 12 bases between. CDR3 in amino acids: CASSFRQANYEQYF. CDR3 sequence (DNA): TGTGCCAGCAGTTTCCGACAGGCAAACTACGAGCAGTACTTC.

V is TRBV5-4 and J is TRBJ1-2; D not resolved. The length of the CDR3 is 13 residues. The V gene's germline CDR1 is SGHNT and CDR2 YYREEE (reference sequence). Trimming shortened V by 4 bases and J by 2 bases, and 9 bases separated the two germline ends. The CDR3 is CASSPWENYGYTF. CDR3 nucleotide sequence: TGTGCCAGCAGCCCCTGGGAGAACTATGGCTACACCTTC.

This clone came up once. The V gene is TRBV7-9, the J gene TRBJ2-7, with D perhaps matching TRBD2 (6 bases). V was pared by 0 bases and J by 7 bases, with 16 bases between. The CDR3 consists of 15 residues. Germline values: CDR1 SEHNR, CDR2 FQNEAQ (reference sequence). The CDR3 DNA sequence: TGTGCCAGCAGCTTAGCCGGCGGGATAGCCGAAGAGCAGTACTTC. It encodes CASSLAGGIAEEQYF.

J is TRBJ2-3 and V is TRBV7-9; D is undetermined. This CDR3 comprises 10 residues. V gave up 11 bases and J gave up 4 bases, with 7 bases separating them. Germline CDR1 SEHNR, CDR2 FQNEAQ (reference sequence). CDR3 protein: CARPADTQYF. The DNA for the CDR3 is TGTGCCCGGCCCGCAGATACGCAGTATTTT. Drawing the rest from reference TRBV7-9 and TRBJ2-3, the complete variable domain is DTGVSQNPRHKITKRGQNVTFRCDPISEHNRLYWYRQTLGQGPEFLTYFQNEAQLEKSRLLSDRFSAERPKGSFSTLEIQRTEQGDSAMYLCARPADTQYFGPGTRLTVL.

The V and J genes are TRBV7-9 and TRBJ2-1; D possibly uses TRBD1 or TRBD2 (5 bases each). CDR3 length equals 12 residues. Trimming pared 5 bases from V and 14 bases from J, leaving 16 bases between. The germline V gene has CDR1 SEHNR and CDR2 FQNEAQ (reference sequence). The chain's CDR3 is CASSGDDGAKFF. In DNA, the CDR3 is TGTGCCAGCAGCGGGGACGACGGGGCGAAGTTCTTC.

This sequence joins TRBV6-6 and TRBJ2-7; TRBD2 is a possible D gene (6 bases). This CDR3 comprises 15 residues. Between the trimmed V and J ends, which lost 5 bases and 0 bases, there was a span of 14 bases. Per germline, CDR1 MNHNY and CDR2 SVGAGI (reference sequence). The CDR3 nucleotides are TGTGCCAGCAGTCCGAACTCCGGGAGCTCCTACGAGCAGTACTTC. Amino acids: CASSPNSGSSYEQYF.

This clone was observed once. The chain recombines TRBV4-3 with TRBJ2-5, with D uncertain. CDR1 is LGHNA and CDR2 is YSLEER in the germline V gene. CDR3 length: 15 amino acids. V was pared by 2 bases and J by 4 bases, with 14 bases between. In DNA, the CDR3 is TGCGCCAGCAGCCAATCCCGGGTCCGACCAGAGACCCAGTACTTC. Amino acids: CASSQSRVRPETQYF.

The chain employs TRBV5-4 and TRBJ1-1; D gene ambiguous. Trimming shortened V by 1 base and J by 0 bases, and 4 bases separated the two germline ends. CDR1 is SGHNT and CDR2 is YYREEE in the germline V gene (reference sequence). CDR3 length equals 13 residues. The CDR3 protein is CASSLPLNTEAFF. The CDR3 DNA sequence: TGTGCCAGCAGCTTGCCGTTGAACACTGAAGCTTTCTTT.

This rearrangement joins TRBV19 to TRBJ1-4; D is ambiguous. The CDR3 covers 17 residues. Germline values: CDR1 LNHDA, CDR2 SQIVND (reference sequence). Trimming removed 5 bases at V and 0 bases at J, with 16 bases between. The CDR3, as DNA: TGTGCCAGTAGTGTTTACATCGGCCCTGCAACTAATGAAAAACTGTTTTTT. Translated, it gives CASSVYIGPATNEKLFF.

The rearrangement links TRBV2 to TRBJ2-7; D perhaps matches TRBD1 (5 bases). This CDR3 comprises 14 residues. Trimming cost V 4 bases and J 7 bases, with 17 bases left between them. CDR1 and CDR2 from the germline V gene are SNHLY and FYNNEI. In DNA form, the CDR3 reads TGTGCCAGCAGTGTGGTCGACAGACTTATAGAGCAGTACTTC. Translation: CASSVVDRLIEQYF.

J is TRBJ2-3 and V is TRBV4-3; TRBD2 matches at 11 bases. The length of the CDR3 is 19 residues. Losses at the gene ends were 4 bases for V and 5 bases for J; bases not matched to a gene: 17. CDR1 is LGHNA and CDR2 is YSLEER in the germline V gene. In DNA form, the CDR3 reads TGCGCCAGCAGCCCTACCCCGCGGACTAGCGGGCGAGCGGTAGATACGCAGTATTTT. Its protein is CASSPTPRTSGRAVDTQYF.

The genes are TRBV7-9 and TRBJ1-4; possibly TRBD1 for D (6 bases). CDR3 length: 12 residues. Germline V CDR1 and CDR2: SEHNR, FQNEAQ (reference sequence). Trimming removed 7 bases at V and 6 bases at J, with 9 bases between. The CDR3 region is CASTEGDEKLFF. DNA for the CDR3: TGTGCCAGCACTGAGGGGGATGAAAAACTGTTTTTT.

J is TRBJ1-3 and V is TRBV9; no clear D gene. The CDR3 loop spans 15 amino acids. The ends were cut back, 0 bases at V and 3 bases at J, with 10 bases in the middle. The germline V gene has CDR1 SGDLS and CDR2 YYNGEE. The CDR3 loop reads CASSVEMGYGNTIYF. DNA of the CDR3: TGTGCCAGCAGCGTAGAGATGGGTTATGGAAACACCATATATTTT. Full variable domain (outside the CDR3, taken from reference TRBV9 and TRBJ1-3): DSGVTQTPKHLITATGQRVTLRCSPRSGDLSVYWYQQSLDQGLQFLIQYYNGEERAKGNILERFSAQQFPDLHSELNLSSLELGDSALYFCASSVEMGYGNTIYFGEGSWLTVV.

This sequence joins TRBV4-1 and TRBJ2-3; no clear D gene. The CDR3 consists of 13 residues. Germline-derived CDR1 and CDR2 are MGHRA and YSYEKL. Trimming cost V 5 bases and J 2 bases, with 8 bases left between them. The DNA of the CDR3 is TGCGCCAGCAGCTCCAGTAACACAGATACGCAGTATTTT. It yields the protein CASSSSNTDTQYF.